What follows are 25 T cell receptor beta chains derived from one specimen sequenced in a study of T cells in narcolepsy. Profiled with immunoSEQ multiplex PCR; TCRdb holds only in-frame clones, not every one. This sample carries around 27,000 clones, roughly 82% of them seen once, and the ten largest clones take approximately 1.2%. Sequences were obtained from CD45RA- memory CD4+ T cells from PBMCs. The receptors originated from a human donor with narcolepsy.

This rearrangement joins TRBV5-5 to TRBJ2-5; TRBD2 matches at 9 bases. The DNA matches TRBJ2-7 better at its end, which makes the J call doubtful. Germline V lookup: CDR1 SGHKS, CDR2 YYEKEE (reference sequence). CDR3 length: 18 amino acids. CDR3 nucleotides: TGTGCCAGCAGGATGAGGGGAAGGGCTAGCGGGAAACCCTACGAGCAGTACTTC. This translates into CASRMRGRASGKPYEQYF.

The chain recombines TRBV28 with TRBJ1-1, with a weak D call TRBD1 (5 bases). V gave up 2 bases and J gave up 1 base, with 8 bases separating them. Germline V gene sequence: CDR1 MDHEN, CDR2 SYDVKM. This CDR3 comprises 14 residues. CDR3 in amino acids: CASSLGTKNTEAFF. DNA for the CDR3: TGTGCCAGCAGTTTAGGGACCAAGAACACTGAAGCTTTCTTT. Full variable domain (missing parts from reference TRBV28 and TRBJ1-1): DVKVTQSSRYLVKRTGEKVFLECVQDMDHENMFWYRQDPGLGLRLIYFSYDVKMKEKGDIPEGYSVSREKKERFSLILESASTNQTSMYLCASSLGTKNTEAFFGQGTRLTVV.

J is TRBJ2-5 and V is TRBV12-2; no check of the table's D call, TRBD2, against the DNA was made. TRBV12-2 constitutes a pseudogene. CDR3 length: 15 amino acids. Written as DNA, the CDR3 is TGTGCAAGTCGCTTAGCCCGATCGGTACAAGAGACCCAGTACTTC. Encoded protein: CASRLARSVQETQYF.

V gene TRBV28 combines with J gene TRBJ1-2; TRBD1 matches at 7 bases. After removal of 5 bases from V and 5 bases from J, the junction contained 5 bases not matched to a gene. The CDR3 is 13 residues long. Germline V gene sequence: CDR1 MDHEN, CDR2 SYDVKM. The CDR3 protein is CASSLGQVYGYTF. Here the CDR3 DNA reads TGTGCCAGCAGTCTCGGACAGGTGTATGGCTACACCTTC.

The rearrangement uses TRBV28 and TRBJ2-5; 14 nucleotides align to TRBD2. V shed 2 bases and J 1 base; nucleotides not matched to a gene: 0. CDR1 is MDHEN, CDR2 SYDVKM, per germline. This CDR3 spans 16 amino acids. The CDR3 nucleotides read TGTGCCAGCAGTTTAGGGACTAGCGGGGGCCAAGAGACCCAGTACTTC. It translates to CASSLGTSGGQETQYF.

The chain has TRBV28 and TRBJ2-2; possibly TRBD1 for D (7 bases). The CDR3 is 17 residues long. V was shortened by 2 bases and J by 4 bases, with 17 bases between the two germline ends. Germline lookup yields CDR1 MDHEN and CDR2 SYDVKM. CDR3 nucleotide sequence: TGTGCCAGCAGTTTAATCTCAGGGGGGAGTCGCACCGGGGAGCTGTTTTTT. Translation gives CASSLISGGSRTGELFF.

The chain joins TRBV11-2 to TRBJ1-2; the match to TRBD1 covers 8 bases. The V gene's germline CDR1 is SGHAT and CDR2 FQNNGV. V shed 5 bases, J shed 6 bases, and the junction held 8 bases outside the gene matches. CDR3 length: 14 amino acids. The CDR3 protein is CASSNRQGNHGYTF. CDR3 sequence (DNA): TGTGCCAGCAGCAACCGACAGGGGAATCATGGCTACACCTTC.

The chain recombines TRBV6-5 with TRBJ1-2; no clear D. Per the germline V gene, CDR1 is MNHEY and CDR2 is SVGAGI. Trimming removed 5 bases from V and 7 bases from J, with 14 bases in between. This CDR3 is built from 13 residues. The CDR3 bases are TGTGCCAGCAGTACCCCCTTGGCCGGTGGCTACACCTTC. Translating it yields CASSTPLAGGYTF.

This chain joins TRBV11-3 and TRBJ1-2, with a weak D call TRBD1 (6 bases). Germline loops: CDR1 SGHNT, CDR2 YENEEA. The V gene lost 0 bases and the J gene lost 8 bases, with 10 bases spanning the gap. CDR3 length: 13 residues. In nucleotides, the CDR3 is TGTGCCAGCAGCTTAGACAGGGGATCGGGCTACACCTTC. As protein: CASSLDRGSGYTF. Full variable domain (missing parts from reference TRBV11-3 and TRBJ1-2): EAGVVQSPRYKIIEKKQPVAFWCNPISGHNTLYWYLQNLGQGPELLIRYENEEAVDDSQLPKDRFSAERLKGVDSTLKIQPAELGDSAVYLCASSLDRGSGYTFGSGTRLTVV.

This chain connects TRBV20-1 to TRBJ1-1, with 8 bases that match TRBD1. The CDR3 is 11 residues long. Looked up from germline, CDR1 is DFQATT and CDR2 is SNEGSKA (reference sequence). V shed 2 bases, J shed 10 bases, and the junction held 3 bases outside the gene matches. CDR3 in amino acids: CSARSDRGAFF. The CDR3 coding sequence is TGCAGTGCTAGATCCGACAGGGGAGCTTTCTTT.

The chain has TRBV19 and TRBJ1-1; D not resolved. V was shortened by 4 bases and J by 8 bases, with 14 bases between the two germline ends. The CDR3 is 13 residues long. CDR1 LNHDA and CDR2 SQIVND come from the germline V gene (reference sequence). The DNA for the CDR3 is TGTGCCAGTAGTACCCAAAACTCGGGCGAAGCTTTCTTT. As protein: CASSTQNSGEAFF.

Only one count was recorded for this clone. The V gene is TRBV28, the J gene TRBJ1-5; unclear D gene. This CDR3 comprises 14 residues. V lost 2 bases, J lost 0 bases, and 5 bases lay in between. Germline CDR1 and CDR2: MDHEN and SYDVKM. CDR3 loop: CASSLVHSNQPQHF. Here the CDR3 DNA reads TGTGCCAGCAGTTTAGTGCATAGCAATCAGCCCCAGCATTTT.

This clone was seen just once. The rearrangement uses TRBV7-9 and TRBJ2-3; 15 positions match TRBD2. V dropped 6 bases and J dropped 5; count of bases not matched to a gene: 12. Germline V gives CDR1 SEHNR, CDR2 FQNEAQ (reference sequence). This CDR3 has 18 amino acids. DNA of the CDR3: TGTGCCAGCAGTCATTTAGGACTAGCGGGAGGGCCGGGAGATACGCAGTATTTT. Translating it yields CASSHLGLAGGPGDTQYF.

This chain connects TRBV20-1 to TRBJ1-2; D gene uncertain. V lost 3 bases, J lost 8 bases, and 7 bases lay in between. This CDR3 is built from 10 residues. Germline V lookup: CDR1 DFQATT, CDR2 SNEGSKA (reference sequence). CDR3 in amino acids: CSASTDGYTF. CDR3 nucleotide sequence: TGCAGTGCTAGTACAGACGGCTACACCTTC.

This chain links TRBV5-5 with TRBJ2-2; 9 bases align to TRBD2. The CDR3 extends over 15 amino acids. Germline trimming cut 3 bases from V and 4 bases from J; bases unmatched to any gene: 4. Germline loops: CDR1 SGHKS, CDR2 YYEKEE (reference sequence). CDR3 protein: CASSSLAGVTGELFF. Written as DNA, the CDR3 is TGTGCCAGCAGCTCTTTAGCGGGGGTCACCGGGGAGCTGTTTTTT.

V is TRBV5-1 and J is TRBJ1-2; D may be TRBD1 (5 bases). From germline, CDR1 is SGHRS and CDR2 YFSETQ. Trimming cost V 4 bases and J 2 bases, with 12 bases left between them. The length of the CDR3 is 14 residues. In nucleotides, the CDR3 is TGCGCCAGCAGCCCTCGGACATCGAACTATGGCTACACCTTC. Protein product: CASSPRTSNYGYTF.

The rearrangement joins TRBV2 to TRBJ2-5, with a tentative D call TRBD1 (7 bases). The CDR3 extends over 14 amino acids. CDR1 and CDR2 from the germline V gene are SNHLY and FYNNEI. The V and J ends lost 4 bases and 3 bases respectively, with 12 bases between them. For the CDR3, the DNA is TGTGCCAGCAGTGTTCAGGGGGGAAAAGAGACCCAGTACTTC. It specifies CASSVQGGKETQYF.

This clone was detected a few times. This sequence joins TRBV6-1 and TRBJ2-2; the D gene is possibly TRBD1 (5 bases). Germline V gives CDR1 MNHNS, CDR2 SASEGT. With 7 bases removed from V and 2 bases from J, the gap between germline ends came to 11 bases. CDR3 size: 14 residues. CDR3 amino acids: CASKSQGNTGELFF. The DNA of the CDR3 is TGTGCCAGCAAGAGCCAGGGAAACACCGGGGAGCTGTTTTTT.

The chain uses TRBV2 and TRBJ1-3, with D possibly being TRBD1 (5 bases). V lost 4 bases to trimming and J lost 0 bases, with 28 bases between them. CDR1 and CDR2 (germline): SNHLY, FYNNEI. The CDR3 sequence is 21 residues long. CDR3 in DNA: TGTGCCAGCAGTGCAGTTTTCGGTCAGACGGGCTCAAGGGGCTCTGGAAACACCATATATTTT. This translates into CASSAVFGQTGSRGSGNTIYF.

The J gene is TRBJ1-2, the V gene TRBV7-2; 7 bases align to TRBD1. The V gene end was trimmed by 5 bases and the J gene end by 7 bases; junction bases not matched to a gene: 4. The germline CDR1 and CDR2 sequences are SGHTA and FQGNSA. This CDR3 has 12 amino acids. CDR3 amino acids: CASSPRTGGYTF. CDR3 DNA sequence: TGTGCCAGCAGCCCAAGGACAGGTGGCTACACCTTC.

The V call is TRBV2, the J call TRBJ2-5; a possible D gene is TRBD1 (6 bases). This CDR3 comprises 13 residues. V lost 8 bases, J lost 3 bases, and 13 bases lay in between. Germline V gives CDR1 SNHLY, CDR2 FYNNEI. The CDR3 loop is CASHEQGEETQYF. Here the CDR3 DNA reads TGTGCCAGCCACGAACAGGGTGAAGAGACCCAGTACTTC.

V usage is TRBV19 and J usage is TRBJ2-3; TRBD2 matches 8 bases. Germline CDR1 and CDR2: LNHDA and SQIVND (reference sequence). This CDR3 is 16 amino acids long. Trimming at V came to 6 bases and at J to 1 base, leaving 9 bases not matched to a gene. The chain's CDR3 is CASSPVGSGGTDTQYF. The DNA for the CDR3 is TGTGCCAGTAGCCCCGTTGGTAGCGGGGGCACAGATACGCAGTATTTT.

The chain is built from TRBV20-1 and TRBJ1-1; 10 bases map to TRBD1. CDR1 DFQATT and CDR2 SNEGSKA come from the germline V gene (reference sequence). The CDR3 contains 11 residues. The CDR3 protein is CIPGTGAEAFF. The CDR3 nucleotides are TGCATCCCCGGGACAGGGGCTGAAGCTTTCTTT.

The chain has TRBV10-1 and TRBJ1-2, with 10 bases matching TRBD1. V lost 6 bases to trimming and J lost 7 bases; unmatched junction nucleotides: 14. The CDR3 sequence is 16 residues long. Per germline, CDR1 WNHNN and CDR2 SYGVQD (reference sequence). CDR3 DNA: TGCGCCAGCAGCCCTTCCGGGACAGGGGTCTTCTCTGGCTACACCTTC. Its protein product is CASSPSGTGVFSGYTF.

The chain employs TRBV10-3 and TRBJ1-1; 9 nucleotides line up with TRBD1. V lost 6 bases and J lost 3; bases outside the gene matches: 5. Germline CDR1 is ENHRY and CDR2 is SYGVKD. The CDR3 is 14 amino acids. The DNA for the CDR3 is TGTGCCATCAGGGAGGGACAGGGTTACACTGAAGCTTTCTTT. Protein sequence: CAIREGQGYTEAFF.